Listed here are 18 T cell receptor beta chains from one sample, sequenced in a study of identical twins. TCRdb redid the calling of the 5' RACE reads with MiXCR, one entry per CDR3 protein. This table holds 450,000 to 650,000 distinct CDR3 sequences, more than 9% found once. Another study also made use of these data, one on yellow fever vaccine responses in identical twins.

The sequenced sample was PBMCs. These receptors all stem from a young woman in good health.

The sample holds many counts of this clonotype. CDR3 in DNA: TGTGCCAGCAGCTTTAAGGGGGGGACGAACACCGGGGAGCTGTTTTTT. Amino acid sequence: CASSFKGGTNTGELFF. The chain links TRBV11-2 to TRBJ2-2; TRBD2 might be the D (7 bases). Germline V CDR1 and CDR2: SGHAT, FQNNGV. Deletions cut 3 bases from V and 0 bases from J, with 11 bases between. The CDR3 totals 16 residues.

This clonotype was seen ten or more times. The chain carries TRBV15 and TRBJ2-3; possibly TRBD1 or TRBD2 for D (5 bases each). CDR3 length: 15 amino acids. In germline, CDR1 is LNHNV, CDR2 YYDKDF (reference sequence). Trimming shortened V by 0 bases and J by 4 bases, and 11 bases separated the two germline ends. This CDR3 is CATSRDLRGADTQYF. The CDR3 DNA reads as TGTGCCACCAGCAGAGATCTTAGGGGAGCAGATACGCAGTATTTT.

The table lists this clonotype with a few counts. The chain joins TRBV19 to TRBJ2-7; maybe TRBD1 (5 bases). Germline values: CDR1 LNHDA, CDR2 SQIVND (reference sequence). The V end was cut by 6 bases, the J end by 0 bases, with 12 bases between. This CDR3 contains 14 residues. The CDR3: CASRRQWSSYEQYF. CDR3 nucleotides: TGTGCCAGTAGGAGACAGTGGAGCTCCTACGAGCAGTACTTC.

This clonotype was seen ten or more times. J is TRBJ2-2 and V is TRBV5-1; D remains ambiguous. This CDR3 region has 13 residues. V lost 0 bases and J 6 bases, leaving 6 bases between the germline ends. CDR1 and CDR2 (germline): SGHRS, YFSETQ. The CDR3 DNA reads TGCGCCAGCAGCTTGGTTGGTGCCGGGGAGCTGTTTTTT. This sequence encodes CASSLVGAGELFF.

In its sample, this clonotype was seen many times. As DNA, the CDR3 is TGTGCCAGCAGTTACCCGCCCGGGACAGGGGGGTTCGGTGAGCAGTTCTTC. It specifies CASSYPPGTGGFGEQFF. The chain is built from TRBV6-5 and TRBJ2-1; 11 bases map to TRBD1. Germline CDR1 is MNHEY and CDR2 is SVGAGI. This CDR3 spans 17 amino acids. After removal of 2 bases from V and 9 bases from J, the junction contained 12 bases not matched to a gene.

This clonotype was found many times. For the CDR3, the DNA is TGCAGTGCTAGACCACTAGCGGAGCTCCGGGCCAATGAGCAGTTCTTC. Residues: CSARPLAELRANEQFF. This chain joins TRBV20-1 and TRBJ2-1, with TRBD2 identical over 8 bases. CDR1 is DFQATT, CDR2 SNEGSKA, per germline (reference sequence). There are 16 residues in the CDR3. J was trimmed by 6 bases and V by 2 bases; bases with no gene match: 12.

This clonotype occurred a few times. The rearrangement uses TRBV18 and TRBJ2-7; D is unresolved. Between the trimmed V and J ends, which lost 2 bases and 1 base, there was a span of 12 bases. Per germline, CDR1 KGHSH and CDR2 LQKENI. The length of the CDR3 is 15 residues. The CDR3 is CASSPGYPRSYEQYF. The CDR3 bases are TGTGCCAGCTCACCAGGGTACCCGAGGTCCTACGAGCAGTACTTC.

This clonotype was seen a few times. The rearrangement joins TRBV12-5 to TRBJ2-3, with D possibly TRBD2 on 6 matching bases. V was cut by 2 bases and J by 0 bases, with 9 bases left in between. CDR3 length: 15 residues. The germline V gene has CDR1 LGHNT and CDR2 FRNRAP. The CDR3 region has the DNA TGTGCTAGTGGTTTGTATAGCGGTAGCACAGATACGCAGTATTTT. Protein sequence: CASGLYSGSTDTQYF.

The rearrangement links TRBV6-5 to TRBJ1-2, with 7 bases fitting TRBD1. This CDR3 comprises 16 residues. CDR1 is MNHEY, CDR2 SVGAGI, per germline. J gave up 0 bases and V 7 bases, and 11 bases lay outside the gene matches. The CDR3 sequence: CASTSRTGTSNYGYTF. CDR3 DNA sequence: TGTGCCAGCACATCACGGACAGGCACATCTAACTATGGCTACACCTTC.

This clonotype occurred a few times. The chain combines TRBV20-1 with TRBJ1-2, with 9 bases that match TRBD1. Trimming cost V 2 bases and J 2 bases; bases outside gene matches: 6. CDR1 and CDR2 from the germline V gene are DFQATT and SNEGSKA (reference sequence). The CDR3 is 15 residues long. CDR3 DNA: TGCAGTGCTAGACTAGCGGACAGGGGAAACTATGGCTACACCTTC. Protein product: CSARLADRGNYGYTF.

This clonotype was detected only once. The rearrangement links TRBV19 to TRBJ1-5, with 9 bases that match TRBD1. The CDR3 covers 16 residues. V gave up 3 bases and J gave up 2 bases; unmatched junction bases: 5. The V gene's germline CDR1 is LNHDA and CDR2 SQIVND (reference sequence). The CDR3 DNA reads as TGTGCCAGTAGTATGGGACGGGACAGGGGCAATCAGCCCCAGCATTTT. Protein product: CASSMGRDRGNQPQHF.

The chain recombines TRBV6-1 with TRBJ2-3; tentative D call: TRBD2 (6 bases). Trimming stripped 6 bases from V and 4 bases from J, with 14 bases between. Germline V gene lookup returns CDR1 MNHNS and CDR2 SASEGT. The CDR3 extends over 14 amino acids. The CDR3 nucleotides are TGTGCCAGCAGAGGTAGCGGAGGCGCAGATACGCAGTATTTT. This translates into CASRGSGGADTQYF.

This clonotype has more than one count but fewer than ten. The V gene is TRBV6-1, the J gene TRBJ2-2, with TRBD1 matching over 7 bases. With V trimmed by 6 bases and J by 4 bases, 11 bases remained unmatched. This CDR3 region has 16 residues. Germline CDR1 reads MNHNS; CDR2 reads SASEGT. CDR3 nucleotides: TGTGCCAGCAGGAGAGAGACAGGGACGAGCACCGGGGAGCTGTTTTTT. As protein: CASRRETGTSTGELFF.

This clonotype was observed many times. V is TRBV12-3 or TRBV12-4 and J is TRBJ2-3, with 12 bases fitting TRBD2. J gave up 3 bases and V 7 bases, and 8 bases lay outside the gene matches. The CDR3 covers 16 residues. CDR3 DNA sequence: TGTGCCAGCACCCCCCTAGCGGGGGGGCTGACAGATACGCAGTATTTT. The encoded protein is CASTPLAGGLTDTQYF.

This clonotype was seen only a few times. V is TRBV4-3 and J is TRBJ2-3; TRBD2 is a possible D gene (5 bases). Germline V gene data show CDR1 as LGHNA and CDR2 as YSLEER. The length of the CDR3 is 18 residues. V lost 3 bases to trimming and J lost 4 bases, with 23 bases between them. CDR3 in amino acids: CASSHFRPGGHPSDTQYF. The DNA for the CDR3 is TGCGCCAGCAGCCACTTTAGGCCCGGCGGGCACCCGTCAGATACGCAGTATTTT.

This clonotype has a handful of counts. The rearrangement uses TRBV29-1 and TRBJ2-7; a weak D match, TRBD2 (7 bases). The CDR3 is made up of 15 amino acids. V lost 4 bases and J 3 bases, leaving 19 bases between the germline ends. CDR1 SQVTM and CDR2 ANQGSEA come from the germline V gene. CDR3 protein: CSVGGGHRSLYEQYF. DNA for the CDR3: TGCAGCGTTGGGGGGGGGCACCGTTCCCTCTACGAGCAGTACTTC.

This clonotype showed up just a few times. The chain carries TRBV20-1 and TRBJ2-3, with a possible D match to TRBD2 (7 bases). The CDR3 is 16 residues long. Germline CDR1 reads DFQATT; CDR2 reads SNEGSKA (reference sequence). V was pared by 3 bases and J by 5 bases, with 21 bases between. The CDR3 bases are TGCAGTGCTAGCCGTAGGGGGGAGGGCCGGTTAGATACGCAGTATTTT. Translation: CSASRRGEGRLDTQYF.

This clonotype was seen a handful of times. The chain has TRBV6-2 or TRBV6-3 and TRBJ2-1, with 13 nucleotides matching TRBD2. The V gene's germline CDR1 is MNHEY and CDR2 SVGEGT. The J segment lost 4 bases and the V segment lost 6 bases, leaving 12 bases of the junction unmatched. The CDR3 has 18 residues. CDR3 DNA: TGTGCCAGCAGACCGATGACTAGCGGGAGGTCCCTTTACAATGAGCAGTTCTTC. Protein product: CASRPMTSGRSLYNEQFF.